A selection of T cell receptor beta chains follows, all from one sample in a study of blood T cell repertoires in COVID-19. TCRdb's table, derived via immunoSEQ multiplex PCR, lists solely in-frame clones and lacks some. The data contain 140,000 to 150,000 clones, 75% to 90% of them singletons. Sequenced material: peripheral blood. Receptor source: a woman aged 45-65 years with acute or convalescent COVID-19. Both conserved end residues are part of each CDR3. Fields, in order: V gene, J gene, clone size, D gene, CDR3 DNA, CDR3 protein. A D gene is named only where the DNA matches it firmly. Only part of the rows carry a size: once, few, many, or a class if the clone is expanded.

TRBV7-9,TRBJ2-7,-,-,TGTGCCAGCAGCCCTAACGGCTACGAGCAGTACTTC,CASSPNGYEQYF
TRBV7-6,TRBJ1-1,-,TRBD1,TGTGCCAGCAGCCCGAGGACAGGGGGGAGCACTGAAGCTTTCTTT,CASSPRTGGSTEAFF
TRBV3-1/TRBV3-2,TRBJ2-3,-,-,TGTGCCAGCAGCCTAGGGGGCGGGAAGGTAGATACGCAGTATTTT,CASSLGGGKVDTQYF
TRBV6-5,TRBJ2-7,-,TRBD1,TGTGCCACCCTAGGGACAGGAAACCCCTACGAGCAGTACTTC,CATLGTGNPYEQYF
TRBV7-6,TRBJ2-5,once,TRBD2,TGTGCCAGCAGCTTAGTGACTAGCGGGAGGGCTGGAGAGACCCAGTACTTC,CASSLVTSGRAGETQYF
TRBV10-1,TRBJ2-3,-,-,TGCGCCAGCAGTGAGTCCACTACCACAGATACGCAGTATTTT,CASSESTTTDTQYF
TRBV18,TRBJ1-6,-,-,TGTGCCAGCTCACCACCGGCTCACAGGGTAGGGTCACCCCTCCACTTT,CASSPPAHRVGSPLHF
TRBV4-1,TRBJ2-7,-,-,TGCGCCAGCAGTGGGCCCACCTACGAGCAGTACTTC,CASSGPTYEQYF
TRBV18,TRBJ1-2,-,-,TGTGCCAGCTCACCACGGAGGGTTGACTATGGCTACACCTTC,CASSPRRVDYGYTF
TRBV24-1,TRBJ1-1,-,TRBD1,TGTGCCACCAGGGGACAGGGAGACACTGAAGCTTTCTTT,CATRGQGDTEAFF
TRBV19,TRBJ2-1,-,TRBD2,TGTGCCAGTAGTACCTCGGGACTAGCGGTTTACAATGAGCAGTTCTTC,CASSTSGLAVYNEQFF
TRBV11-2,TRBJ1-1,-,-,TGTGCCAGCAGCCTGCAGGGGTCTTACACTGAAGCTTTCTTT,CASSLQGSYTEAFF
TRBV5-4,TRBJ2-3,-,-,TGTGCCAGCAGCTTGCGGGGAGGGGGAGTGGAAGATACGCAGTATTTT,CASSLRGGGVEDTQYF
TRBV5-1,TRBJ1-1,-,-,TGCGCCAGCAGCTTGACGGGGGGCGACACTGAAGCTTTCTTT,CASSLTGGDTEAFF
TRBV24-1,TRBJ2-1,-,TRBD2,TGTGCCACCAGTGACGCTGGACTAGCGGGAGTCGGGAACTCCTACAATGAGCAGTTCTTC,CATSDAGLAGVGNSYNEQFF
TRBV19,TRBJ2-1,-,-,TGTGCCAGTAGTCGACAGGGAGGCAATGAGCAGTTCTTC,CASSRQGGNEQFF
TRBV30,TRBJ1-2,-,TRBD1,TGTGCCTGGACAACCGGGACAGCGAATGGCTACACCTTC,CAWTTGTANGYTF
TRBV14,TRBJ1-5,-,-,TGTGCCAGCAGCCACCCCCGAGTTGGGGCATGGGGCAATCAGCCCCAGCATTTT,CASSHPRVGAWGNQPQHF
TRBV10-3,TRBJ2-3,-,-,TGTGCTACGACGGGAGTTAGCACAGATACGCAGTATTTT,CATTGVSTDTQYF
TRBV7-2,TRBJ2-5,-,TRBD1,TGTGCCAGCAGCACCGCGACAGGGATAGAGACCCAGTACTTC,CASSTATGIETQYF
TRBV9,TRBJ2-2,-,-,TGTGCCAGCAGCGGGACATACAACACCGGGGAGCTGTTTTTT,CASSGTYNTGELFF
TRBV24-1,TRBJ2-2,-,TRBD1,TGTGCCACCAGCGCACCCCGGACAGGGAACACCGGGGAGCTGTTTTTT,CATSAPRTGNTGELFF
TRBV19,TRBJ2-2,-,TRBD1,TGTGCCATCCGGGACAGGCCCCCCGGGGAGCTGTTTTTT,CAIRDRPPGELFF
TRBV3-1/TRBV3-2,TRBJ2-5,few,-,TGTGCCAGCAGCACCTCCGGGAGCGGGCAAGAGACCCAGTACTTC,CASSTSGSGQETQYF
TRBV2,TRBJ1-2,once,-,TGTGCCAGCATTGGCAGTAACTATGGCTACACCTTC,CASIGSNYGYTF
TRBV2,TRBJ1-2,-,TRBD1,TGTGCCAGCAGTGAATCAAGGACAGGGCCCGGCTACACCTTC,CASSESRTGPGYTF
TRBV3-1/TRBV3-2,TRBJ2-1,once,-,TGTGCCAGCAGCCCGACTAGCTCCTACAATGAGCAGTTCTTC,CASSPTSSYNEQFF
TRBV9,TRBJ1-1,-,TRBD1,TGTGCCAGCAGCGTAGTACTGGGACAGGAAGCTTTCTTT,CASSVVLGQEAFF
TRBV10-2,TRBJ1-5,-,-,TGCGCCAGCAGTGAGTCGGGGGGGGCGCGGCAGCCCCAGCATTTT,CASSESGGARQPQHF
TRBV19,TRBJ1-5,-,-,TGTGCCAGTAGTATAGATCTACGGACAGTTAGCAATCAGCCCCAGCATTTT,CASSIDLRTVSNQPQHF
TRBV4-1,TRBJ2-3,-,TRBD2,TGCGCCAGCAGCCAAGATGGAGGTAGCGGGAGGTCCACAGATACGCAGTATTTT,CASSQDGGSGRSTDTQYF
TRBV27,TRBJ2-7,-,TRBD2,TGTGCCAGCAGTCCTTCGACTAGCGGGGCCCGCTACGAGCAGTACTTC,CASSPSTSGARYEQYF
TRBV18,TRBJ1-1,-,-,TGTGCCAGCTCACGTGCAGGGGAGAACACTGAAGCTTTCTTT,CASSRAGENTEAFF
TRBV6-5,TRBJ2-3,-,TRBD2,TGTGCCAGCAGTTCGGCTAGCGGGACGTGGGGGGATACGCAGTATTTT,CASSSASGTWGDTQYF
TRBV7-2,TRBJ1-1,-,-,TGTGCCAGCACCGACCCGGGGGTGCGGGCTTTCTTT,CASTDPGVRAFF
TRBV19,TRBJ2-3,-,TRBD2,TGTGCCAGTAGTAACTCAGGACTAGCGGGAGGCACAGATACGCAGTATTTT,CASSNSGLAGGTDTQYF